The source of this T cell receptor (beta chain) is a study of blood T cells in healthy people across ages. The study's findings and limits: It was the long-lived donors that had more naive CD4+ cells and higher diversity than aged donors.

Alongside a J-beta primer mix, a sample-barcoded 5' primer served in a second PCR lasting about 7 to 12 cycles. TCRdb fed the 5' RACE reads into MiXCR, producing one record per CDR3 protein. The data contain almost 550,000 distinct CDR3 sequences, approximately 25% of them singletons. Notes on this clonotype: As yet, its antigen is unknown.

Trimming stripped 0 bases from V and 7 bases from J, with 19 bases between. CDR1 DFQATT and CDR2 SNEGSKA come from the germline V gene (reference sequence). The CDR3 has 17 residues. The sample was also linked to a second study, of T cells of mothers and their children. That source notes: Overlap ran slightly, non-significantly higher for related than unrelated mother-child pairs.

V is TRBV20-1 and J is TRBJ1-6, with D perhaps TRBD1 (6 bases). The source of this sequence is a boy aged 10-17 years in good health. The specimen sequenced was blood. CDR3 DNA sequence: TGCAGTGCTAGAGATTATTTAGGGGGTTGGGAAAATTCACCCCTCCACTTT. It specifies CSARDYLGGWENSPLHF.